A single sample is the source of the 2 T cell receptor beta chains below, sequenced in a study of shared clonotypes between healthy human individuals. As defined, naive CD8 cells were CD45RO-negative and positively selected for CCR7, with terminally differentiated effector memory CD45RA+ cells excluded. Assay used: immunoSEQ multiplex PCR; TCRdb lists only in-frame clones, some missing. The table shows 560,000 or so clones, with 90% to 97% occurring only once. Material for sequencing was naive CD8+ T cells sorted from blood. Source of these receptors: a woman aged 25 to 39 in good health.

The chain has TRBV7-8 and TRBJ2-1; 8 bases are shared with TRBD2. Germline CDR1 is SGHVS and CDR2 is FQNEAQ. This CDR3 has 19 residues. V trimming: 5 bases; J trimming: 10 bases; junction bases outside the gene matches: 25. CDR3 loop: CASSPHPPPGPGGGKEQFF. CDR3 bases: TGTGCCAGCAGCCCCCACCCCCCCCCAGGGCCCGGGGGGGGCAAAGAGCAGTTCTTC.

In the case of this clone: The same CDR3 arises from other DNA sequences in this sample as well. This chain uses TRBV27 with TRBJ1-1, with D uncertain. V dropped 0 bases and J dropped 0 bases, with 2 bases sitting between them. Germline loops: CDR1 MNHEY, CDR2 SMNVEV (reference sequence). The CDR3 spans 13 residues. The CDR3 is CASSLSMNTEAFF. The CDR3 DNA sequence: TGTGCCAGCAGTTTATCTATGAACACTGAAGCTTTCTTT.